A single sample is the source of the 6 T cell receptor beta chains below, sequenced in a study of T cells in Graves' hyperthyroidism and ophthalmopathy (dated by TCRdb to between 2018 and 2021). Libraries were prepared through multiplex PCR. TCRdb names Illumina HiSeq 2000 as the instrument used. TCR beta CDR3 regions were amplified from RNA transcripts. For the first round of RT-PCR on the TCR CDR3, the HTBI primer set was used together with the Qiagen OneStep RT-PCR kit. TCRdb reprocessed the public reads (quality trimming at Q25 with fastp, clone calling with MiXCR) and kept in-frame beta chains. Every CDR3 protein is listed once, alongside the most common genes and DNA of its rows. This sample comprises over 250,000 distinct CDR3 sequences, approximately 17% of them detected only once. The ten largest clonotypes hold approximately 60% of the sample. Material for sequencing was blood. The receptor source for this set is a woman aged 60-75 years with Graves' ophthalmopathy.

The chain employs TRBV15 and TRBJ2-3; TRBD1 matches 7 bases. Trimming removed 4 bases from V and 0 bases from J; junction bases left unmatched: 4. The CDR3 length is 15 residues. Germline CDR1 is LNHNV and CDR2 is YYDKDF (reference sequence). CDR3 DNA: TGTGCCACCAGCACTAGGGGACAGAGCACAGATACGCAGTATTTT. This translates into CATSTRGQSTDTQYF.

In this sample, this clonotype turned up many times. This rearrangement joins TRBV18 to TRBJ2-7, with a tentative D call TRBD1 (6 bases). V dropped 6 bases and J dropped 6 bases, with 18 bases sitting between them. Germline-derived CDR1 and CDR2 are KGHSH and LQKENI. This CDR3 comprises 14 residues. In DNA, the CDR3 is TGTGCCAGCTCGAAGACAGGAAGTTCGGTCGAGCAGTACTTC. This codes for CASSKTGSSVEQYF.

This clonotype came up many times. The chain combines TRBV9 with TRBJ2-5, with no clear D. CDR1 is SGDLS, CDR2 YYNGEE, per germline. The CDR3 is 14 residues long. Trimming took 3 bases from V and 0 from J, leaving 9 bases between them. For the CDR3, the DNA is TGTGCCAGCAGCGACACAGCCTACCAAGAGACCCAGTACTTC. It is translated as CASSDTAYQETQYF.

This clonotype was observed at least ten times. The genes are TRBV11-2 and TRBJ2-5; D ambiguous. Trimming pared 3 bases from V and 5 bases from J, leaving 10 bases between. The CDR3 spans 13 residues. Germline lookup yields CDR1 SGHAT and CDR2 FQNNGV. The DNA for the CDR3 is TGTGCCAGCAGCTTGACTCCATTCGAGACCCAGTACTTC. It is translated as CASSLTPFETQYF.

This chain links TRBV19 with TRBJ1-4, with a tentative D call TRBD1 (5 bases). The CDR3 consists of 15 residues. CDR1 LNHDA and CDR2 SQIVND come from the germline V gene (reference sequence). V was shortened by 3 bases and J by 7 bases, with 15 bases between the two germline ends. DNA of the CDR3: TGTGCCAGTAGTATCAGACCGAGCCAGGGTGAAAAACTGTTTTTT. This gives the protein CASSIRPSQGEKLFF.

A few counts support this clonotype. The chain joins TRBV9 to TRBJ1-1, with D possibly TRBD1 on 5 matching bases. V lost 0 bases to trimming and J lost 1 base, with 10 bases between them. Per germline, CDR1 SGDLS and CDR2 YYNGEE. The CDR3 has 15 residues. CDR3 sequence reads: CASSVEGAGNTEAFF. The CDR3 DNA is TGTGCCAGCAGCGTAGAAGGGGCCGGGAACACTGAAGCTTTCTTT.